This record concerns one TCR beta chain sequence. In this sample, this clonotype turned up many times. Its specific antigen is unknown. No base-level quality is on record; no much larger clone is a single base apart. These data come from a study of molecular identifiers for immune sequencing clone quantification (dated 2018 in TCRdb). With respect to the entire study: In a replicate experiment, RNA from around 20,000 or 100,000 naive CD8 T cells was split into five aliquots, four of which were sequenced. The study was a methods study using CD8 T cells to benchmark molecular-identifier clustering-based TCR repertoire sequencing (MIDCIRS) and TCR RNA copy counting. The investigation overall reported the following: About 3 recovered TCR RNA copies per cell were obtained by modeling, versus roughly 9.1 by digital PCR, implying a capture efficiency of 30% to 35%. Highly expanded clone sizes could be underestimated because identical TCR molecules may share a barcode. Naive libraries contained spiked-in Jurkat TCR RNA (10 copies' worth), which is not part of the donor repertoire. In CMV-specific effector cells, clones with more than 20 RNA copies contained over 98% of molecules, whereas in naive cells such clones contained under 1% of molecules. Even against a background of about a million naive CD8 T cells, spiked-in Jurkat TCR RNA amounting to a single cell's worth was reported to be detectable. When barcode sub-clustering was left out, chimeric consensus sequences inflated TCR diversity, with chimeras reaching as high as 47%.

Sequences LGHNA (CDR1) and YSLEER (CDR2) are obtained from the germline V gene. V is clipped by 0 bases and J by 8 bases, and the sequence between their germline boundaries is 14 bases long. Spanning cysteine to phenylalanine, the CDR3 consists of 15 amino acids. Of the read, only the CDR3 DNA is kept; its 45 bases are in frame from base 1. The library was obtained by PCR. The instrument was an Illumina HiSeq 4000. Preparation of bulk TCR libraries followed a previously described approach, with the TCR primers listed in Table S5. The Qiagen AllPrep DNA/RNA kit was used to purify total RNA. Before analysis, reads from multiple sequencing runs of one library were combined. The study's own analysis went as follows. Reads were retained only if the reads had an exact TCR constant sequence, and the retained reads were trimmed to 150 nt and grouped according to their 12-nt molecular barcodes. Reads within each barcode group were sub-clustered using a 15% Levenshtein threshold, and quality-weighted consensus sequences were constructed for each RNA molecule. Non-functional sequences were discarded, and so were lower-count sequences lying one edit away from another sequence. On the basis of fitting two negative binomial distributions, barcode sub-clusters with fewer than 20% of the maximum read count were discarded. TCRdb trimmed the raw reads at Q25, called clones with MiXCR and kept productive beta chains. A single entry per CDR3 protein holds the most common genes and DNA from its merged rows. The V and J calls follow TCRdb's processing rather than the paper's. This sample comprises about 640,000 distinct CDR3 sequences, about 20% of them detected only once. The ten largest make up around 0.86% of the sample.

Naive CD8 T cell libraries were made from about 21,000 to 970,000 sorted cells using 10%, 30% or 50% of purified RNA. Naive CD8 T cells were FACS-sorted as CD8+CD4-CCR7+CD45RA+ on a BD FACSAria II into RLT Plus buffer. Detection sensitivity was tested by spiking Jurkat RNA equal to roughly 9 TCR copies' worth into samples containing about 20,000-1,000,000 naive CD8 T cells. CD8 T cells were enriched using RosetteSep CD8+ T Cell Enrichment Cocktail and Ficoll-Paque, and the enriched cells then underwent ACK red cell lysis. The specimen was naive CD8+ T cells from blood, with Jurkat cell RNA spiked in. According to the study, the label for this sample's cell subset or site signals: FACS-sorted CD8+CD4-CCR7+CD45RA+ naive T cells. The V and J genes are TRBV4-3 and TRBJ1-5; the D gene identity is not certain. The TCR was taken from a human donor in good health. Some libraries in this study had Jurkat cell RNA spiked in. The DNA sequence is TGCGCCAGCAGCCAAGAGGTATTATCTGGGAAGCCCCAGCATTTT. It is translated as CASSQEVLSGKPQHF.